This T cell receptor (beta chain) was found in a study of blood T cell repertoires in COVID-19. TCRdb's copy holds only in-frame clones and misses some; the assay was immunoSEQ multiplex PCR. The sample shows about 99,000 clones, roughly 86% of them seen only once. Losses at the gene ends were 2 bases for V and 5 bases for J; bases not matched to a gene: 11. This CDR3 region has 17 residues. CDR1 is LNHDA, CDR2 SQIVND, per germline (reference sequence). The gene calls are TRBV19 and TRBJ1-5; 8 positions agree with TRBD1. This TCR was recovered from a woman aged 55-69 years in a cohort sampled during active or convalescent COVID-19. Material: peripheral blood. In DNA, the CDR3 is TGTGCCAGTAGTATAAATGGGGGGGGGACAGGTCATCAGCCCCAGCATTTT. Residues: CASSINGGGTGHQPQHF.